This section outlines one T cell receptor (beta chain) sequence together with its context. Its antigen is unknown. No much larger clone exists at a distance of one base, and base qualities are not known. The record originates from a study of shared T cell receptors in the human thymus (dated by TCRdb to the early 2020s). In the study overall: The study examined how the human thymus generates shared, self-reactive T-cell receptor alpha chains.

Germline trimming: 2 bases from V, 3 bases from J; junction bases outside gene matches: 12. Via the germline V gene (reference sequence), CDR1 is LNHNV and CDR2 YYDKDF. The CDR3 numbers 18 residues from cysteine through phenylalanine. The retained sequence is limited to the CDR3, 54 bases, with the frame set at the first base. Libraries were built with the immunoSEQ multiplex PCR assay. TCRdb provides this immuneACCESS table in a form limited to in-frame rearrangements. Some clones are lacking; in checked studies, under half of them reflect an unresolved V gene, and why the rest are absent is not known. Across this sample there are roughly 68,000 clones, with 90% to 95% seen only once. About 0.03% of the sample is held by the ten biggest clonotypes.

The receptor comes from a human donor. The sequenced material came from thymocytes. The chain is made from TRBV15 and TRBJ2-2; 7 bases in the junction line up with TRBD1. The CDR3 in this case is CATSRLKQGRVDTGELFF. The bases are TGTGCCACCAGCAGATTAAAACAGGGGCGGGTGGACACCGGGGAGCTGTTTTTT.